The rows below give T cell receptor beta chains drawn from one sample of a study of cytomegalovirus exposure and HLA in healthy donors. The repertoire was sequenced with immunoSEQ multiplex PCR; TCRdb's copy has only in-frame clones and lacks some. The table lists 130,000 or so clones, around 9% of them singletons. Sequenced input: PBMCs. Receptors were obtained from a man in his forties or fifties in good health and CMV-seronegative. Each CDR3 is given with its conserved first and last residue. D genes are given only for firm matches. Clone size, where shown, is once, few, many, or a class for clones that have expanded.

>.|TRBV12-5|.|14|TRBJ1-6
TGTGCTAGTGGTTTGGAACTCGATAATTCACCCCTCCACTTT
CASGLELDNSPLHF
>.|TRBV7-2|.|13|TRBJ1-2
TGTGCCAGCAGCTTGACAGCAAACTATGGCTACACCTTC
CASSLTANYGYTF
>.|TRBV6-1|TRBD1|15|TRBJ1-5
TGTGCCAGCAAACCGGCAGGGGGGAATCTTCAGCCCCAGCATTTT
CASKPAGGNLQPQHF
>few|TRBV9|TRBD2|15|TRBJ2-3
TGTGCCAGCACCCCTGGCGGGGGTAGAGGAGATACGCAGTATTTT
CASTPGGGRGDTQYF
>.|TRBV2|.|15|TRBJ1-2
TGTGCCAGCAGTGAGAGGGCTGGGGCTAACTATGGCTACACCTTC
CASSERAGANYGYTF
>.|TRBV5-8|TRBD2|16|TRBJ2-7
TGTGCCAGCAGCTTGTGGACTAGCGGGGGGGCCTACGAGCAGTACTTC
CASSLWTSGGAYEQYF
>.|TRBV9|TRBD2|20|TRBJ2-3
TGTGCCAGCAGCGTAATGTTGCCCGTGGGACTAGCGGGGGACACAGATACGCAGTATTTT
CASSVMLPVGLAGDTDTQYF
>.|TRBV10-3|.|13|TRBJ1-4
TGTGCCACCTTTGCCGGGGTTGGTGAAAAACTGTTTTTT
CATFAGVGEKLFF
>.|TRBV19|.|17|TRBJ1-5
TGTGCCAGTAGTATCAAGGGGGGGGCCCTCCCCAATCAGCCCCAGCATTTT
CASSIKGGALPNQPQHF
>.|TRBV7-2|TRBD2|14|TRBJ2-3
TGTGCCAGCAGCTTCGGGGGGGCCGAAAATACGCAGTATTTT
CASSFGGAENTQYF
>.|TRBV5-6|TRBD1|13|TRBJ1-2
TGTGCCAGCAGCGCTGACAGGGCCTATGGCTACACCTTC
CASSADRAYGYTF
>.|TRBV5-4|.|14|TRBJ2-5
TGTGCCAGCAGCTTACGCAGGGACCAAGAGACCCAGTACTTC
CASSLRRDQETQYF
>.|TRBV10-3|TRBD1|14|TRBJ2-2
TGTGCCATCAGTGATCACAGGGGGCAAGGGGAGCTGTTTTTT
CAISDHRGQGELFF
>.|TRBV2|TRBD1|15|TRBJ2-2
TGTGCCAGCAGTTTTCGGACAGGGAACACCGGGGAGCTGTTTTTT
CASSFRTGNTGELFF
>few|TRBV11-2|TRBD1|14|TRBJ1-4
TGTGCCAGCAGCCCCACAGGGGCGGCTGAAAAACTGTTTTTT
CASSPTGAAEKLFF
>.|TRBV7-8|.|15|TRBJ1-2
TGTGCCAGCAGCTCTATATCGGGGGAGACCTATGGCTACACCTTC
CASSSISGETYGYTF
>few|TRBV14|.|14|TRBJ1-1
TGTGCCAGCAGCCAGCTAACAGGGAGGGCTGAAGCTTTCTTT
CASSQLTGRAEAFF
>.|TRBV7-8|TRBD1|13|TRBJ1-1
TGTGCCAGCAGCTTAGGACAGGGCATCGGAGCTTTCTTT
CASSLGQGIGAFF
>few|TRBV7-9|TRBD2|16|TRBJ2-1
TGTGCCAGCAGCCCTGTCGGGACTAGCGGTTACAATGAGCAGTTCTTC
CASSPVGTSGYNEQFF
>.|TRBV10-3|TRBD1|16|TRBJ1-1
TGTGCCATCAGTGGAGGGACAGGGATTGGGAACACTGAAGCTTTCTTT
CAISGGTGIGNTEAFF
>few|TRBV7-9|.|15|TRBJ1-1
TGTGCCAGCAGCTCCAGGGGCACCCCGGCCATTGAAGCTTTCTTT
CASSSRGTPAIEAFF
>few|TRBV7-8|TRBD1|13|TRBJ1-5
TGTGCCAGCAGCGTGACAGGGGTTCAGCCCCAGCATTTT
CASSVTGVQPQHF
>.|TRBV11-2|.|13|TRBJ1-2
TGTGCCAGCAGCTCTTCAGATAACTATGGCTACACCTTC
CASSSSDNYGYTF
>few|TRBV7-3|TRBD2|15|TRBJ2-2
TGTGCCAGCAGCTTAACCGGGGGGGACACCGGGGAGCTGTTTTTT
CASSLTGGDTGELFF
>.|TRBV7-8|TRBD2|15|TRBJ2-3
TGTGCCAGCATACTACTAGCGGGGGGCACAGATACGCAGTATTTT
CASILLAGGTDTQYF
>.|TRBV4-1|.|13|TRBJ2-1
TGCGCCAGCAGCCAAGTTCCCTTCAATGAGCAGTTCTTC
CASSQVPFNEQFF
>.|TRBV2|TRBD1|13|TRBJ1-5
TGTGCCAGCAGGGACAGGGTTGGTCAGCCCCAGCATTTT
CASRDRVGQPQHF
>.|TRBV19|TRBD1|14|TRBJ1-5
TGTGCCAGTAGTACTCAGGGGGCAGGCCAGCCCCAGCATTTT
CASSTQGAGQPQHF
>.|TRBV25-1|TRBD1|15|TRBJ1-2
TGTGCCAGCAGTGAATCACCGGGACAGGGGTATGGCTACACCTTC
CASSESPGQGYGYTF
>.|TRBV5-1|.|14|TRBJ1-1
TGCGCCAGCAGCTTGGGACAGGAGAACACTGAAGCTTTCTTT
CASSLGQENTEAFF
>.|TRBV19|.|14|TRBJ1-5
TGTGCCAGTAGTCTATCGGGGGGCAATCAGCCCCAGCATTTT
CASSLSGGNQPQHF
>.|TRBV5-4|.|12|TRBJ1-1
TGTGCCAGCAGCTTGAGGGAGGCTGAAGCTTTCTTT
CASSLREAEAFF
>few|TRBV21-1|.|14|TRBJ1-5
TGTGCCAGCAGCAAATCAGGGTACAATCAGCCCCAGCATTTT
CASSKSGYNQPQHF
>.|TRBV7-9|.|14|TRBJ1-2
TGTGCCAGCAGCTTAGGTGAGGGAGGCCATGGCTACACCTTC
CASSLGEGGHGYTF
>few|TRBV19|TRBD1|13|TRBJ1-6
TGTGCCAGTTCCGGGACAGCTAATTCACCCCTCCACTTT
CASSGTANSPLHF
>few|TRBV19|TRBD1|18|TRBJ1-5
TGTGCCAGTAGTCTACCGATAGGGACAGTGGGCCTTAATCAGCCCCAGCATTTT
CASSLPIGTVGLNQPQHF
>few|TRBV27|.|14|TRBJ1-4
TGTGCCAGCAGTTTATATGTAGGGAGCGAAAAACTGTTTTTT
CASSLYVGSEKLFF
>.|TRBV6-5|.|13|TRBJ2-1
TGTGCCAGCAGACTGTCGGGGAACAATGAGCAGTTCTTC
CASRLSGNNEQFF
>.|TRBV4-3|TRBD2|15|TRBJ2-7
TGCGCCAGCAGCCAAGAGACAGCGGGAGATTACGAGCAGTACTTC
CASSQETAGDYEQYF
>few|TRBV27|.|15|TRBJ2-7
TGTGCCAGCAGTTTATCGAGCGGATCCCACTACGAGCAGTACTTC
CASSLSSGSHYEQYF
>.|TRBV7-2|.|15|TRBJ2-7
TGTGCCAGCAGCTTAGGACAGGCGTACTCCTACGAGCAGTACTTC
CASSLGQAYSYEQYF
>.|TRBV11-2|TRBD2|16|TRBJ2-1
TGTGCCAGCAGCTTAGTCGCGGGGGGGAGAGTGAATGAGCAGTTCTTC
CASSLVAGGRVNEQFF
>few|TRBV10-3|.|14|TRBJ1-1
TGTGCCATCAGGGACAGCGAATTTAACACTGAAGCTTTCTTT
CAIRDSEFNTEAFF
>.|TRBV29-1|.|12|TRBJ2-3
TGCAGCGCCGAGGGGGGGACAGATACGCAGTATTTT
CSAEGGTDTQYF
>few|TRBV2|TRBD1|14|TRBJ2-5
TGTGCCAGCAGTGACGGCAGGGGGATCGAGACCCAGTACTTC
CASSDGRGIETQYF
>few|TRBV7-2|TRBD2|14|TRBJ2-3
TGTGCCAGCAGCTGGAGGACTAGCGGAGATACGCAGTATTTT
CASSWRTSGDTQYF
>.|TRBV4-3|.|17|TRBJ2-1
TGCGCCAGCAGCCAAGATCCTAGGGGGACGACATACAATGAGCAGTTCTTC
CASSQDPRGTTYNEQFF
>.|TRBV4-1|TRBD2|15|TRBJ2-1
TGCGCCAGCAGCCATCGGACTAGCGGGGGGAATGAGCAGTTCTTC
CASSHRTSGGNEQFF
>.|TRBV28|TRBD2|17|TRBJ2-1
TGTGCCATTCACCGTGGGGCGGGGGGGTCCCCCTACAATGAGCAGTTCTTC
CAIHRGAGGSPYNEQFF
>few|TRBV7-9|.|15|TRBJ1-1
TGTGCCAGCAGCTACGCGGGGGGTGGGGGCACTGAAGCTTTCTTT
CASSYAGGGGTEAFF
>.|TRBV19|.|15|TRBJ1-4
TGTGCCAGTAGTATTACCTTACAGGAATATGAAAAACTGTTTTTT
CASSITLQEYEKLFF
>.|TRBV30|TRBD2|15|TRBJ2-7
TGTGCCTGGGCTATCCGGGGGGGCAGGTTCTACGAGCAGTACTTC
CAWAIRGGRFYEQYF
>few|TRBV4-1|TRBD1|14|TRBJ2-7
TGCGCCAGCAGCGGGGACAGTAGCTCCTACGAGCAGTACTTC
CASSGDSSSYEQYF